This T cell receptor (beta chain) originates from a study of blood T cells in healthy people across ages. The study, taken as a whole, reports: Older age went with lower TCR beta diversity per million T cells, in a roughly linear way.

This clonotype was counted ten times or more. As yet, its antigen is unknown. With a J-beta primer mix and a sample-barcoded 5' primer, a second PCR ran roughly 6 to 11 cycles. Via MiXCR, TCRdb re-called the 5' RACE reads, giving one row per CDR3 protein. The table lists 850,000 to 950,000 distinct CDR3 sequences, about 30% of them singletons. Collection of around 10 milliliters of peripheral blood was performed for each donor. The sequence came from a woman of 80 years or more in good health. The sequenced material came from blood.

The CDR3 region is CASGEGAIGYTF. CDR3 bases: TGTGCCAGTGGAGAGGGTGCTATAGGCTACACCTTC. This chain uses TRBV2 with TRBJ1-2; D remains unclear. CDR3 size: 12 residues. Germline CDR1 reads SNHLY; CDR2 reads FYNNEI. Trimming removed 9 bases at V and 8 bases at J, with 16 bases between.